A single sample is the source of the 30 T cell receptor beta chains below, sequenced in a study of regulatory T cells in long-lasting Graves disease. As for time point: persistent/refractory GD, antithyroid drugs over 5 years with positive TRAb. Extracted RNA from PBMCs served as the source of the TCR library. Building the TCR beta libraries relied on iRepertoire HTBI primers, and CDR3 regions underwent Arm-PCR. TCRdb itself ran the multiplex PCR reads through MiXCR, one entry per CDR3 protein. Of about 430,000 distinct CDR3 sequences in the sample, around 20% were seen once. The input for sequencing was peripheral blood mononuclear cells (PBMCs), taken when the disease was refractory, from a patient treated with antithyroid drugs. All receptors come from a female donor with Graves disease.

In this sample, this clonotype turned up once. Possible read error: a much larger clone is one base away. The CDR3 spells CASSQSDSYEQCF. The CDR3 DNA reads as TGTGCCAGCAGCCAATCGGACAGCTACGAGCAGTGCTTC. The rearrangement links TRBV3-1 to TRBJ2-7; TRBD1 is a possible D gene (6 bases). CDR1 LGHDT and CDR2 YNNKEL come from the germline V gene (reference sequence). CDR3 length: 13 amino acids.

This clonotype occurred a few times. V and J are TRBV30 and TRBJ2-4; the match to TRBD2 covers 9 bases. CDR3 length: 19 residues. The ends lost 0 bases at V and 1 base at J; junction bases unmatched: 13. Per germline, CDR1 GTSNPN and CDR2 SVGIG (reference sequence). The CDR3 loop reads CAWSVRWTSALGAKNIQYF. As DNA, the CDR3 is TGTGCCTGGAGTGTACGTTGGACTAGCGCCCTTGGGGCCAAAAACATTCAGTACTTC.

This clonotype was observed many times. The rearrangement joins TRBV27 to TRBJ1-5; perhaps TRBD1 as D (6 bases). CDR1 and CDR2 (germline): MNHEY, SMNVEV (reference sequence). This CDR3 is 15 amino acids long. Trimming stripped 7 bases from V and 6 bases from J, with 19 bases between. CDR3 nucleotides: TGTGCCAGCAAGGGTACAGGGTTTTTTAGTCAGCCCCAGCATTTT. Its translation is CASKGTGFFSQPQHF.

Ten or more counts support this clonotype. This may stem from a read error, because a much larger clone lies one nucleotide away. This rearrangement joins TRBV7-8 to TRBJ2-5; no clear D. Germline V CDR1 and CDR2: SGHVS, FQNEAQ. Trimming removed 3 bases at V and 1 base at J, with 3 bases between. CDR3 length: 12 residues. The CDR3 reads CASSFTQETQYF. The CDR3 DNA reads TGTGCCAGCAGCTTTACCCAAGAGACCCAGTACTTC.

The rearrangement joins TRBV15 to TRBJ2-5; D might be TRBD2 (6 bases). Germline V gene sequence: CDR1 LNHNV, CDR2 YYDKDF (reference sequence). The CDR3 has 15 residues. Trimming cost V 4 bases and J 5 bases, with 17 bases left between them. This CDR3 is CATSTGAGSGETQYF. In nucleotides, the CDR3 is TGTGCCACCAGCACTGGGGCAGGGAGCGGGGAGACCCAGTACTTC.

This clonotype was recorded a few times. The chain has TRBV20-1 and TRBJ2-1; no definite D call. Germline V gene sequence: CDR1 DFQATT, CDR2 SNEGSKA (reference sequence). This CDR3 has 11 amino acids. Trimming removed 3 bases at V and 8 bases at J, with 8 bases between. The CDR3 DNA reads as TGCAGTGCTAGTTTGGGATATGAGCAGTTCTTC. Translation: CSASLGYEQFF.

CDR3 sequence (DNA): TGTGCCAGCAACCTAGCGGGTGTAGATCCAGATACGCAGTATTTT. Its translation: CASNLAGVDPDTQYF. This sequence joins TRBV7-9 and TRBJ2-3; TRBD2 matches 8 bases. Germline CDR1 and CDR2: SEHNR and FQNEAQ (reference sequence). Losses at the gene ends were 7 bases for V and 4 bases for J; bases not matched to a gene: 10. This CDR3 has 15 amino acids.

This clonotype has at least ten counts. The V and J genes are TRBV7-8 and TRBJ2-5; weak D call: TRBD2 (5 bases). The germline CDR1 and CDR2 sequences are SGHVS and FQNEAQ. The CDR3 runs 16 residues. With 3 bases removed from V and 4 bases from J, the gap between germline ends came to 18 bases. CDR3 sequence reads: CASSFEGVGWGETQYF. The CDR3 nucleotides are TGTGCCAGCAGCTTCGAGGGAGTCGGGTGGGGAGAGACCCAGTACTTC.

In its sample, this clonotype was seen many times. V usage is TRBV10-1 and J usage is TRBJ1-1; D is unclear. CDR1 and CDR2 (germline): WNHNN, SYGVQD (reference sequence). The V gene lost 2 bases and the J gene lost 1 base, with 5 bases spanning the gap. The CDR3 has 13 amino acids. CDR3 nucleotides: TGCGCCAGCAGTGAGGGGAGGAACACTGAAGCTTTCTTT. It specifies CASSEGRNTEAFF.

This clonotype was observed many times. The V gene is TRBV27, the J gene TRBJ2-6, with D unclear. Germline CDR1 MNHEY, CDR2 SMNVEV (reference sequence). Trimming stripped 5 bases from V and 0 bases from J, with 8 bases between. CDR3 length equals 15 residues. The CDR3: CASSPLGSGANVLTF. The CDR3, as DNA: TGTGCCAGCAGTCCGTTGGGCTCTGGGGCCAACGTCCTGACTTTC.

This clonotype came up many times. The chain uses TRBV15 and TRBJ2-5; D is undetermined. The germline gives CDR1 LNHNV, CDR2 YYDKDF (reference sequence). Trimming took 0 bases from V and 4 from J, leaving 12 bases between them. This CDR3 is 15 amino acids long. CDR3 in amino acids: CATSREDSVSETQYF. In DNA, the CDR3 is TGTGCCACCAGCAGAGAGGATTCAGTATCAGAGACCCAGTACTTC.

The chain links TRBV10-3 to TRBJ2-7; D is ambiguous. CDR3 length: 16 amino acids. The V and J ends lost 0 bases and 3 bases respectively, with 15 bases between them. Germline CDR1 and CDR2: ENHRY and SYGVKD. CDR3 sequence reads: CAISESSLSVDYEQYF. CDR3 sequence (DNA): TGTGCCATCAGTGAGTCCAGCTTATCGGTTGACTACGAGCAGTACTTC.

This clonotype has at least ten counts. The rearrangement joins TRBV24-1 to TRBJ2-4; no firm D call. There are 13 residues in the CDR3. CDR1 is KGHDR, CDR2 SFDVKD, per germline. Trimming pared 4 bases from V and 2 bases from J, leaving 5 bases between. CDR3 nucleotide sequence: TGTGCCACCAGTGACGGATCCAAAAACATTCAGTACTTC. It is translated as CATSDGSKNIQYF.

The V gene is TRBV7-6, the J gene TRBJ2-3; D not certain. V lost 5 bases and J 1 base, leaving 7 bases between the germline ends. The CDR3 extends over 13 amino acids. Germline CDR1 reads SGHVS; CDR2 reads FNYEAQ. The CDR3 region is CASSQQGTDTQYF. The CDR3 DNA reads TGTGCCAGCAGCCAACAAGGCACAGATACGCAGTATTTT. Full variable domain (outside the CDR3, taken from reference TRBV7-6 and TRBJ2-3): GAGVSQSPRYKVTKRGQDVALRCDPISGHVSLYWYRQALGQGPEFLTYFNYEAQQDKSGLPNDRFSAERPEGSISTLTIQRTEQRDSAMYRCASSQQGTDTQYFGPGTRLTVL.

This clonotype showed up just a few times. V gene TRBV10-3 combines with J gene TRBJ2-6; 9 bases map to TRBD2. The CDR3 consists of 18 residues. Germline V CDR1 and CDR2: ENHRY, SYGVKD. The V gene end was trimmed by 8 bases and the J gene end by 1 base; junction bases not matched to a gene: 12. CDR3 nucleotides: TGTGCCATCTCTCCGGGGGGCGGGAGGGAATCTGGGGCCAACGTCCTGACTTTC. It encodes CAISPGGGRESGANVLTF.

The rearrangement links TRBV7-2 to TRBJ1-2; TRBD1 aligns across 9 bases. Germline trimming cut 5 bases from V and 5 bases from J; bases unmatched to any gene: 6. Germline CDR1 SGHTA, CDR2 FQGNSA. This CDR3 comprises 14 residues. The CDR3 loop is CASSRTGDLYGYTF. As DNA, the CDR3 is TGTGCCAGCAGCAGGACAGGGGACCTTTATGGCTACACCTTC.

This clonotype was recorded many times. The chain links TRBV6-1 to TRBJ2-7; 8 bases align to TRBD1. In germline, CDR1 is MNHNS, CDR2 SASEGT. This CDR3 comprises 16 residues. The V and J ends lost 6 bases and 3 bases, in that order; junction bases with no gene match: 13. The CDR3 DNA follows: TGTGCCAGCAGCAGACATTTTGACAGGGGAATCTACGAGCAGTACTTC. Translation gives CASSRHFDRGIYEQYF.

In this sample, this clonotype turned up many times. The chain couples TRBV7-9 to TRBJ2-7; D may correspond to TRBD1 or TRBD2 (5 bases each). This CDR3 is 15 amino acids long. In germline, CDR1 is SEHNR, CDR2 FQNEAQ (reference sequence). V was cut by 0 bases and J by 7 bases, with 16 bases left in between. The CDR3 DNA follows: TGTGCCAGCAGCTTAGCGCTAGAGGGGCGAAGTGAGCAGTACTTC. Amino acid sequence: CASSLALEGRSEQYF.

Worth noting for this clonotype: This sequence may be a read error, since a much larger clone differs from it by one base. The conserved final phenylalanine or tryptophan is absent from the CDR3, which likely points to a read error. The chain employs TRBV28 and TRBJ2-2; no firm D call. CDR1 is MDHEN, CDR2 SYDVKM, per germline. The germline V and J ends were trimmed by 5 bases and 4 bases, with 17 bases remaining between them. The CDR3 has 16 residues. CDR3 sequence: CASSAVNKPGTGELFL. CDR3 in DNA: TGTGCCAGCAGTGCCGTTAATAAACCGGGCACCGGGGAGCTGTTTCTT.

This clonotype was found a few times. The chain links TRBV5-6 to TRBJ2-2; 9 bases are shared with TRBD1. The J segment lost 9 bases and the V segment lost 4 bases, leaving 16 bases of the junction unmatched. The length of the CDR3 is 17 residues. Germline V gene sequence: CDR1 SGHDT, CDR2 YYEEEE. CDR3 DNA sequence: TGTGCCAGCAGCCACCTAAGCCGGGACAGGGTCCCCCGGGAGCTGTTTTTT. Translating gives CASSHLSRDRVPRELFF.

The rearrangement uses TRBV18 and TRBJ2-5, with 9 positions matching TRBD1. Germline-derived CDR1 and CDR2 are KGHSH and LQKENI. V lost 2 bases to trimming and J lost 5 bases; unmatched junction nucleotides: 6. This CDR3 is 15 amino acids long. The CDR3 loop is CASSPLVGQGETQYF. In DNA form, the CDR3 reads TGTGCCAGCTCACCATTGGTGGGACAGGGTGAGACCCAGTACTTC.

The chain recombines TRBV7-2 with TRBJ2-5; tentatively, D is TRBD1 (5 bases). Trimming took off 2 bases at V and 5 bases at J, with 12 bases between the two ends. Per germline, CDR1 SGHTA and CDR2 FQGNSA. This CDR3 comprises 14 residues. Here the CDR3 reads CASSLTPGWETQYF. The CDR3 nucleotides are TGTGCCAGCAGCTTAACCCCAGGGTGGGAGACCCAGTACTTC.

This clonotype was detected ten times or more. CDR3 region: CATSRGSGRQGTQETQYF. DNA for the CDR3: TGTGCCACCAGCAGAGGTTCCGGAAGACAGGGCACCCAAGAGACCCAGTACTTC. The rearrangement joins TRBV15 to TRBJ2-5, with TRBD1 identical over 7 bases. Germline V gene sequence: CDR1 LNHNV, CDR2 YYDKDF (reference sequence). The CDR3 extends over 18 amino acids. V shed 1 base and J 1 base; nucleotides not matched to a gene: 12. The full variable domain, its missing parts supplied by reference TRBV15 and TRBJ2-5, is DAMVIQNPRYQVTQFGKPVTLSCSQTLNHNVMYWYQQKSSQAPKLLFHYYDKDFNNEADTPDNFQSRRPNTSFCFLDIRSPGLGDTAMYLCATSRGSGRQGTQETQYFGPGTRLLVL.

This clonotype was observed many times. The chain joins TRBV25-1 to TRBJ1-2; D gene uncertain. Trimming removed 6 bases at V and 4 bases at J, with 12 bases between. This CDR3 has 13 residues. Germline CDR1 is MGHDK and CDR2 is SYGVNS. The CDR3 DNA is TGTGCCAGCAGCCAAGAGGTGGGCTATGGCTACACCTTC. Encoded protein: CASSQEVGYGYTF.

CDR3 loop: CSARDLAGSTDTQYF. For the CDR3, the DNA is TGCAGTGCTAGAGATCTAGCGGGAAGCACAGATACGCAGTATTTT. The V call is TRBV20-1, the J call TRBJ2-3, with TRBD2 matching 9 bases. Losses at the gene ends were 0 bases for V and 0 bases for J; bases not matched to a gene: 1. The CDR3 consists of 15 residues. From germline, CDR1 is DFQATT and CDR2 SNEGSKA (reference sequence).

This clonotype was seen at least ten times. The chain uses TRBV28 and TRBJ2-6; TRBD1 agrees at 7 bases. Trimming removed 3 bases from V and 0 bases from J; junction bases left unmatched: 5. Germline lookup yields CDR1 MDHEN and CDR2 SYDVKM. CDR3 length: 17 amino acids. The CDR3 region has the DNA TGTGCCAGCAGTTTCCAGGGGGTGAGCTCTGGGGCCAACGTCCTGACTTTC. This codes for CASSFQGVSSGANVLTF.

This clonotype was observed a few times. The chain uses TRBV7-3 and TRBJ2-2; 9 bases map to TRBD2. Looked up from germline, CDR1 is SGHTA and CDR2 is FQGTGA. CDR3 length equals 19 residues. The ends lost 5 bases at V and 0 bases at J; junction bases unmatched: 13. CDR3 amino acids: CASSLSGRGKRANTGELFF. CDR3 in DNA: TGTGCCAGCAGCCTTAGCGGGAGAGGAAAGAGGGCGAACACCGGGGAGCTGTTTTTT.

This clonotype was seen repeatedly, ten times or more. The CDR3 region has the DNA TGTGCCAGCAGCCTTGGACTAGCGAGGGAGACCCAGTACTTC. Amino acid sequence: CASSLGLARETQYF. This chain links TRBV7-9 with TRBJ2-5, with 9 nucleotides matching TRBD2. Per the germline V gene, CDR1 is SEHNR and CDR2 is FQNEAQ (reference sequence). The CDR3 runs to 14 residues. The junction had 6 bases not matched to a gene; V was cut back by 5 bases and J by 5 bases.

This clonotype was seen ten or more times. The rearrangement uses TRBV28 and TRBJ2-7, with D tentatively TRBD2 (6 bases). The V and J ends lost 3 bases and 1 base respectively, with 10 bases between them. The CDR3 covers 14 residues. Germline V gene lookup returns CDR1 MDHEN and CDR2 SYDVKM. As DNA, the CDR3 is TGTGCCAGCAGTTTCGGAGGGGCTTCCTACGAGCAGTACTTC. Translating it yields CASSFGGASYEQYF.

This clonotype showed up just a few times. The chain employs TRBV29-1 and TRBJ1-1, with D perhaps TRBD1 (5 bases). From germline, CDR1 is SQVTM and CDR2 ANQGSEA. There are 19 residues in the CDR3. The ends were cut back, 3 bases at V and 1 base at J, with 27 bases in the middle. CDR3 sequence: CSVDWEEVSDEQENTEAFF. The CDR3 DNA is TGCAGCGTTGACTGGGAAGAAGTGTCAGATGAACAGGAGAACACTGAAGCTTTCTTT.